Listed here are 26 T cell receptor beta chains from one sample, sequenced in a study of blood T cell repertoires in COVID-19. Data came from immunoSEQ multiplex PCR; TCRdb stores just in-frame clones and leaves some out. The sample consists of about 170,000 clones, roughly 78% of them appearing once. Material for sequencing was PBMCs or T cells enriched from blood (not recorded which). These TCRs come from a woman aged 65 to 85 in a cohort exposed to, infected with or recovered from COVID-19 (not recorded which).

The chain carries TRBV20-1 and TRBJ2-7; D remains ambiguous. V lost 3 bases, J lost 3 bases, and 9 bases lay in between. The CDR3 contains 12 residues. Per germline, CDR1 DFQATT and CDR2 SNEGSKA (reference sequence). The CDR3 nucleotides are TGCAGTGCTAGTTCAGTTATCTACGAGCAGTACTTC. Protein product: CSASSVIYEQYF.

This clone was seen ten or more times. The V gene is TRBV7-9, the J gene TRBJ2-7; D might be TRBD1 (6 bases). Looked up from germline, CDR1 is SEHNR and CDR2 is FQNEAQ (reference sequence). The germline V and J ends were trimmed by 5 bases and 6 bases, with 14 bases remaining between them. This CDR3 is built from 13 residues. CDR3 bases: TGTGCCAGCAGCCACCCGGACAGTTTCGAGCAGTACTTC. Its protein product is CASSHPDSFEQYF.

The genes are TRBV5-1 and TRBJ2-7; 7 bases align to TRBD2. J gave up 3 bases and V 0 bases, and 6 bases lay outside the gene matches. The CDR3 spans 15 residues. The germline CDR1 and CDR2 sequences are SGHRS and YFSETQ. DNA of the CDR3: TGCGCCAGCAGCTTGGTAGCGGGTGTTAACTACGAGCAGTACTTC. Translating gives CASSLVAGVNYEQYF.

The chain couples TRBV5-6 to TRBJ2-1; 8 bases fit TRBD1. With V trimmed by 0 bases and J by 1 base, 3 bases remained unmatched. This CDR3 contains 16 residues. CDR1 and CDR2 from the germline V gene are SGHDT and YYEEEE. The CDR3 DNA is TGTGCCAGCAGCTTGGCAGGGGGCGCATCCTACAATGAGCAGTTCTTC. This translates into CASSLAGGASYNEQFF.

The chain recombines TRBV18 with TRBJ2-5, with 10 bases lining up with TRBD1. The J segment lost 5 bases and the V segment lost 3 bases, leaving 3 bases of the junction unmatched. The germline V gene has CDR1 KGHSH and CDR2 LQKENI. The length of the CDR3 is 14 residues. In nucleotides, the CDR3 is TGTGCCAGCTCACCGGGACAGGGGATCGAGACCCAGTACTTC. Residues: CASSPGQGIETQYF.

V is TRBV4-2 and J is TRBJ2-1, with 7 bases identical to TRBD2. The V segment lost 0 bases and the J segment 4 bases; nucleotides outside the gene matches: 6. The CDR3 contains 16 residues. Germline V gene lookup returns CDR1 LGHNA and CDR2 YNFKEQ. Here the CDR3 reads CASSQDSAGVYNEQFF. CDR3 DNA: TGTGCCAGCAGCCAAGATTCGGCGGGGGTATACAATGAGCAGTTCTTC.

The count of this clone is one. The rearrangement links TRBV7-9 to TRBJ2-3, with 7 bases aligning to TRBD2. Germline lookup yields CDR1 SEHNR and CDR2 FQNEAQ (reference sequence). The CDR3 runs to 15 residues. Trimming removed 5 bases from V and 3 bases from J; junction bases left unmatched: 8. The CDR3 DNA reads as TGTGCCAGCAGCCGGCCGGGACTAAGAACAGATACGCAGTATTTT. It encodes CASSRPGLRTDTQYF.

This clone was seen more than once but under ten times. The chain combines TRBV6-2 or TRBV6-3 with TRBJ1-4, with D tentatively TRBD1 (6 bases). CDR1 MNHEY and CDR2 SVGEGT come from the germline V gene. V shed 4 bases and J shed 4 bases, with 13 bases lying between them. The CDR3 extends over 15 amino acids. The CDR3 DNA reads as TGTGCCAGCAGTTTTGCCGGGACAAGTAATGAAAAACTGTTTTTT. This encodes CASSFAGTSNEKLFF.

This sequence joins TRBV5-1 and TRBJ1-6, with 10 bases lining up with TRBD1. The V gene end was trimmed by 4 bases and the J gene end by 8 bases; junction bases not matched to a gene: 9. CDR1 is SGHRS and CDR2 is YFSETQ in the germline V gene. The CDR3 has 16 residues. The CDR3 region has the DNA TGCGCCAGCAGCCTTGACCCCGGGACAGGGGATTCACCCCTCCACTTT. Its protein is CASSLDPGTGDSPLHF.

The chain carries TRBV24-1 and TRBJ2-5; D is ambiguous. The germline V gene encodes CDR1 KGHDR and CDR2 SFDVKD. V lost 5 bases and J lost 3, with 9 bases in between. CDR3 length: 13 residues. This CDR3 reads CATSVLGEETQYF. The CDR3, as DNA: TGTGCCACCAGTGTATTGGGCGAAGAGACCCAGTACTTC.

The chain is built from TRBV11-2 and TRBJ2-7, with 10 nucleotides matching TRBD1. CDR1 and CDR2 (germline): SGHAT, FQNNGV. V dropped 2 bases and J dropped 5; count of bases not matched to a gene: 6. The CDR3 runs to 15 residues. The CDR3 here is CASSLRSGQGNEQYF. The CDR3 DNA reads TGTGCCAGCAGCTTAAGGTCGGGACAGGGGAACGAGCAGTACTTC.

This clone was observed once. The rearrangement links TRBV5-1 to TRBJ1-2, with TRBD1 matching 7 bases. This CDR3 comprises 17 residues. J gave up 5 bases and V 4 bases, and 17 bases lay outside the gene matches. Germline V gene sequence: CDR1 SGHRS, CDR2 YFSETQ. CDR3 nucleotides: TGCGCCAGCAGCCGAGAGACAGGGCTTTTTTCCCCTTATGGCTACACCTTC. It yields the protein CASSRETGLFSPYGYTF.

The rearrangement uses TRBV4-2 and TRBJ1-5; 9 positions agree with TRBD1. The germline CDR1 and CDR2 sequences are LGHNA and YNFKEQ. CDR3 length equals 15 residues. The V gene end was trimmed by 4 bases and the J gene end by 4 bases; junction bases not matched to a gene: 5. The CDR3 region has the DNA TGTGCCAGCAGCCGGTCCGGGACAGGGAATCAGCCCCAGCATTTT. This encodes CASSRSGTGNQPQHF.

This chain connects TRBV5-4 to TRBJ2-5, with a weak D call TRBD1 (7 bases). From germline, CDR1 is SGHNT and CDR2 YYREEE (reference sequence). The CDR3 loop spans 13 amino acids. The ends were cut back, 2 bases at V and 5 bases at J, with 10 bases in the middle. As DNA, the CDR3 is TGTGCCAGCAGCTTACAGGGGAGGGAGACCCAGTACTTC. It specifies CASSLQGRETQYF.

This sequence joins TRBV5-1 and TRBJ2-1; 15 bases fit TRBD2. The CDR3 runs 16 residues. CDR1 and CDR2 (germline): SGHRS, YFSETQ. V shed 4 bases, J shed 8 bases, and the junction held 7 bases outside the gene matches. CDR3 bases: TGCGCCAGCAGCCTGGGACTAGCGGGAGGTTACGATGAGCAGTTCTTC. As protein: CASSLGLAGGYDEQFF.

This sequence joins TRBV4-2 and TRBJ1-5, with D tentatively TRBD1 (5 bases). CDR3 length: 14 residues. Deletions cut 3 bases from V and 5 bases from J, with 11 bases between. Germline assignment: CDR1 LGHNA and CDR2 YNFKEQ. DNA of the CDR3: TGTGCCAGCAGCCAGGGGTCGGGGGATCAGCCCCAGCATTTT. It is translated as CASSQGSGDQPQHF.

The chain joins TRBV5-1 to TRBJ2-5; 11 nucleotides align to TRBD2. Looked up from germline, CDR1 is SGHRS and CDR2 is YFSETQ. The CDR3 extends over 16 amino acids. V lost 4 bases and J lost 5; bases outside the gene matches: 10. In DNA, the CDR3 is TGCGCCAGCAGCCCAGGGACTAGCGGCCTCGATGAGACCCAGTACTTC. It specifies CASSPGTSGLDETQYF.

This clone was detected once. This sequence joins TRBV2 and TRBJ2-1; 7 positions agree with TRBD1. After removal of 4 bases from V and 7 bases from J, the junction contained 10 bases not matched to a gene. Germline V gene data show CDR1 as SNHLY and CDR2 as FYNNEI. The CDR3 consists of 15 residues. CDR3 amino acids: CASSADRVIKNEQFF. As DNA, the CDR3 is TGTGCCAGCAGTGCCGACAGGGTGATAAAAAATGAGCAGTTCTTC.

This clone has a single count. This rearrangement joins TRBV5-1 to TRBJ2-7, with 8 bases aligning to TRBD1. CDR1 and CDR2 (germline): SGHRS, YFSETQ. V lost 0 bases, J lost 4 bases, and 9 bases stayed unmatched. The CDR3 has 16 residues. The CDR3 DNA reads TGCGCCAGCAGCTTGGAAGGTCGGCAGGGGGCTTACGAGCAGTACTTC. Translated, it gives CASSLEGRQGAYEQYF.

This clone appeared a single time. The rearrangement uses TRBV18 and TRBJ2-5; a possible D gene is TRBD2 (5 bases). The CDR3 runs 14 residues. CDR1 KGHSH and CDR2 LQKENI come from the germline V gene. Trimming shortened V by 3 bases and J by 5 bases, and 13 bases separated the two germline ends. The CDR3 DNA reads TGTGCCAGCTCACCCCCCGGGGTTACGGAGACCCAGTACTTC. It is translated as CASSPPGVTETQYF.

The chain couples TRBV7-8 to TRBJ2-7, with TRBD1 as a possible D gene (5 bases). Germline loops: CDR1 SGHVS, CDR2 FQNEAQ. V was cut by 5 bases and J by 1 base, with 12 bases left in between. The CDR3 is made up of 14 amino acids. The CDR3 is CASSTQGNSYEQYF. The CDR3 nucleotides are TGTGCCAGCAGCACTCAGGGTAATTCCTACGAGCAGTACTTC.

The rearrangement links TRBV28 to TRBJ1-1; no clear D gene. Germline-derived CDR1 and CDR2 are MDHEN and SYDVKM. V lost 1 base and J lost 4, with 13 bases in between. CDR3 length equals 15 residues. This CDR3 is CASSLSGLGSTEAFF. The CDR3 DNA sequence: TGTGCCAGCAGTTTATCTGGCTTAGGGAGCACTGAAGCTTTCTTT. The full variable domain, with the rest looked up from reference TRBV28 and TRBJ1-1, is DVKVTQSSRYLVKRTGEKVFLECVQDMDHENMFWYRQDPGLGLRLIYFSYDVKMKEKGDIPEGYSVSREKKERFSLILESASTNQTSMYLCASSLSGLGSTEAFFGQGTRLTVV.

This rearrangement joins TRBV5-1 to TRBJ2-7, with D maybe TRBD1 (6 bases). Germline loops: CDR1 SGHRS, CDR2 YFSETQ. The germline V and J ends were trimmed by 0 bases and 2 bases, with 12 bases remaining between them. There are 15 residues in the CDR3. In DNA, the CDR3 is TGCGCCAGCAGCTTGGTGTTACAGGGTACCTACGAGCAGTACTTC. It encodes CASSLVLQGTYEQYF.

This clone came up a few times. The chain carries TRBV20-1 and TRBJ2-1, with D tentatively TRBD2 (6 bases). The CDR3 is made up of 11 amino acids. Between the trimmed V and J ends, which lost 6 bases and 9 bases, there was a span of 12 bases. Looked up from germline, CDR1 is DFQATT and CDR2 is SNEGSKA (reference sequence). The CDR3 DNA reads TGCAGTGCCCTAAGCGGGCCTGAGCAGTTCTTC. This codes for CSALSGPEQFF.

The V gene is TRBV5-1, the J gene TRBJ2-7, with 12 nucleotides matching TRBD2. The V and J ends lost 4 bases and 1 base, in that order; junction bases with no gene match: 6. The CDR3 has 16 amino acids. CDR1 SGHRS and CDR2 YFSETQ come from the germline V gene. The CDR3, as DNA: TGCGCCAGCAGCCTAATACTAGCGGGAGGATCCTACGAGCAGTACTTC. It specifies CASSLILAGGSYEQYF.

The genes are TRBV7-8 and TRBJ1-1; D gene ambiguous. Looked up from germline, CDR1 is SGHVS and CDR2 is FQNEAQ. CDR3 length: 14 amino acids. Trimming took off 5 bases at V and 0 bases at J, with 10 bases between the two ends. The CDR3 protein is CASSMQRMNTEAFF. The CDR3, as DNA: TGTGCCAGCAGCATGCAGCGTATGAACACTGAAGCTTTCTTT.